Given below is one T cell receptor (beta chain) in context. The antigen remains undetermined. Libraries were prepared by immunoSEQ multiplex PCR; TCRdb keeps only in-frame clonotypes and omits some of them. The sample yields around 1 million clones, 60% to 85% seen once. Losses at the gene ends were 1 base for V and 2 bases for J; bases not matched to a gene: 0. CDR1 SGHAT and CDR2 FQNNGV come from the germline V gene. This CDR3 comprises 15 residues. These data originate in a study of shared clonotypes between healthy human individuals. Whole-study findings and limits: Depth of sequencing was expected to influence donor clonotype sharing. Clonotypes that were shared across a handful of donors made up roughly 5% of naive CD4 clonotypes.

The chain carries TRBV11-2 and TRBJ2-5, with 11 bases matching TRBD2. Sequencing was performed on memory CD4+ T cells sorted from blood. Specified subset: CD45RA-negative fraction. This TCR derives from a man between 18 and 35 years old in good health. In nucleotides, the CDR3 is TGTGCCAGCAGCTTAGTAGCGGGAGGGCAAGAGACCCAGTACTTC. It codes for CASSLVAGGQETQYF.